This T cell receptor (beta chain) was profiled in a study of CD8+ T cells in alopecia areata (dated by TCRdb to the late 2010s). General notes on the study: Treated patients were enrolled in an open-label pilot trial of oral tofacitinib at 5 to 10 mg twice daily for moderate-to-severe alopecia areata. Tofacitinib was given for 6 to 18 months, followed by 6 months of follow-up off drug to assess delayed response and recurrence. The SALT score, which quantifies the percentage of affected scalp surface area, was used to measure disease severity in treated patients. To study T cell clonal expansion in alopecia areata, the researchers applied high-throughput TCRbeta sequencing to both the C3H/HeJ mouse model and human patients. On the human side, TCRbeta sequencing was run on scalp tissue and on sorted CD4+ and CD8+ peripheral blood T cells from healthy controls and from alopecia areata patients with either patchy or totalis/universalis disease. Patients on tofacitinib were biopsied at baseline and after 4 and 24 weeks of treatment, and several of the patients also had a later scalp biopsy. Clonality in the scalp was compared among normal scalp (n=4), patchy alopecia areata scalp (n=8), and alopecia totalis/universalis scalp (n=8). The RNA source kit depended on sample type: the PAXgene miRNA kit for fixed scalp, the miRNeasy kit for PBMCs, and the RNeasy kit for mouse skin. TCRbeta CDR3 regions were amplified by immunoSEQ multiplex PCR using 35 Vbeta forward and 13 Jbeta reverse primers. What the research found in general, with its limitations: Resident alphabeta T cells in normal human skin are also sequenced, complicating scalp TCR repertoire analysis, unlike mouse skin dominated by gammadelta T cells. Higher clonality and more expanded CD8+ clones were observed in lesional scalp than in normal scalp, particularly in alopecia totalis/universalis, a finding suggestive of antigenic drive. During tofacitinib treatment, many expanded lesional clones stuck around in both scalp and blood, and this persistence may partly explain why relapse happens after treatment is stopped. Scalp clonality and the number of expanded CD8+ clones among the top 100 scalp clones were significantly decreased by tofacitinib. The treated cohort was small, with a single nonresponder, so links between baseline CD8+ expansion and response need larger studies. Shared TCR sequences between patients were less evident than in mice, which may be partly attributable to HLA diversity in the patient population.

The CDR1 and CDR2 encoded by the germline V gene are MNHEY and SVGAGI. V ends up 5 bases short and J 5 bases short, with an unmatched junction base count of 1. Inclusive of the bounding cysteine and phenylalanine, the CDR3 is 13 residues long. The read is trimmed to its CDR3 DNA, 39 bases read in frame from base 1. This clone appeared a few times. It has no known antigen specificity. There are no base qualities to consult, and no much larger clone falls within one base. The sample contains more than one DNA sequence encoding this CDR3. This specimen's treatment or condition label, per the study, means: oral pan-JAK inhibitor, 5-10 mg twice daily. Lesional scalp punch biopsies and peripheral blood were obtained from alopecia areata patients. PBMCs were isolated by density centrifugation and stained for CD3, CD4 and CD8, after which CD4+ and CD8+ T cells were sorted on a FACSAria. The receptor library was made with the immunoSEQ multiplex PCR assay. RNA was extracted from all samples and reverse transcribed into cDNA as template for TCR sequencing. First-strand cDNA was synthesized using SuperScript III with a 2:1 mix of oligo-dT and random hexamers. A synthetic immune receptor repertoire was used to measure amplification bias, and any remaining bias was corrected computationally. The paper's processing steps were these. Raw reads were preprocessed to remove errors, and CDR3 was defined according to IMGT conventions as the region from the conserved cysteine to phenylalanine. To get clonality, Shannon entropy was normalized by log2 of the number of productive unique TCRs and the result was subtracted from 1. Whether each scalp clone was CD4 or CD8 was inferred by checking scalp TCRbeta sequences against the CD4 and CD8 repertoires from sorted blood. Not all clones reach the TCRdb copy of this immuneACCESS table, which keeps in-frame sequences only. Checked studies attribute under half of the gap to unresolved V genes and leave the rest unexplained. D and trimming come from the DNA, and the V and J calls and clone size come from that table. This sample lists some 150,000 clones; 50% to 75% were detected once. The ten largest make up around 16% of the sample.

Source: CD4+ T cells sorted from blood, taken at approximately week 56, from a patient treated with tofacitinib. The rearrangement joined TRBV6-5 to TRBJ2-2, with 8 bases aligning to TRBD1. The TCR comes from a human donor with alopecia areata. This receptor carries the CDR3 CASSRTGTGELFF. The sequence in DNA is TGTGCCAGCAGTAGGACAGGGACCGGGGAGCTGTTTTTT.